The following is a T cell receptor beta chain sequence with its context. This entry is derived from a study of blood T cell repertoires in COVID-19. Study information: The analysed material was cDNA or gDNA that came from T cells, B-cell-depleted T cells, or PBMCs.

Sequencing used immunoSEQ multiplex PCR; TCRdb keeps in-frame clones, though not all of them. This sample has roughly 430,000 clones, with 70% to 90% found just once. Participants' reported clinical history set cohort assignment. Those designated as exposed participants met a COVID-19 case within 2 weeks before study entry. The TCR sequence derives from a woman aged 18-30 years who had been exposed to COVID-19. Sequencing was carried out using PBMCs or T cells enriched from blood (not recorded which).

The CDR3 coding sequence is TGTGCCACCAGTGATACCCGGACAGGGGGCTACGAGCAGTACTTC. It codes for CATSDTRTGGYEQYF. The V gene is TRBV24-1, the J gene TRBJ2-7; 10 bases fit TRBD1. Germline CDR1 reads KGHDR; CDR2 reads SFDVKD. V gave up 3 bases and J gave up 3 bases; unmatched junction bases: 4. The CDR3 length is 15 residues.